This TCR beta chain was sequenced during a study of T cells in Graves' hyperthyroidism and ophthalmopathy. Researchers took RNA transcripts and amplified the TCR beta CDR3 regions from them. TCR CDR3 underwent first-round RT-PCR with the HTBI primer set. TCRdb independently ran MiXCR on the multiplex PCR reads; one entry per CDR3 protein. The table has more than 550,000 distinct CDR3 sequences, about 19% seen once. The CDR3 is 14 residues long. The V and J ends lost 5 bases and 3 bases, in that order; junction bases with no gene match: 3. CDR1 and CDR2 from the germline V gene are LNHDA and SQIVND (reference sequence). A patient was excluded if there was uncontrolled infection, other autoimmune disease, pregnancy or lactation. Progressors' blood was drawn at hyperthyroidism diagnosis, before ophthalmopathy symptoms.

Specimen: blood. The clonotype originates from a woman between 50 and 59 years old with Graves' hyperthyroidism that later progressed to Graves' ophthalmopathy. The chain uses TRBV19 and TRBJ1-2, with TRBD1 matching over 10 bases. DNA of the CDR3: TGTGCCAGTAGTGCCGGGACAGGGGACTATGGCTACACCTTC. Its protein is CASSAGTGDYGYTF. The variable domain in full, with the rest retrieved from reference TRBV19 and TRBJ1-2, is DGGITQSPKYLFRKEGQNVTLSCEQNLNHDAMYWYRQDPGQGLRLIYYSQIVNDFQKGDIAEGYSVSREKKESFPLTVTSAQKNPTAFYLCASSAGTGDYGYTFGSGTRLTVV.